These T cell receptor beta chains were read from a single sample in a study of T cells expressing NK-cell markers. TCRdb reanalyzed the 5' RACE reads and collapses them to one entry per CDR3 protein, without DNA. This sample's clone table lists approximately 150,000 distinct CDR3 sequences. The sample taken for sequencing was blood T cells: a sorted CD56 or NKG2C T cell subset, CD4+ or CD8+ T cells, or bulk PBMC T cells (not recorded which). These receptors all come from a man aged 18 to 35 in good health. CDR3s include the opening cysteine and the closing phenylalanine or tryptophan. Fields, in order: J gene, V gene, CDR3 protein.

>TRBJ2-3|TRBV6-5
CASSYSILAGASNTDTQYF
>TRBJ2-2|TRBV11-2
CASSLPTSGYTGELFF
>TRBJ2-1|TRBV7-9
CASSFRQGASKGNEQFF
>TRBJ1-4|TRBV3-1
CASSRRDRNNEKLFF
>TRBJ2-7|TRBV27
CASRSVGGSEQYF
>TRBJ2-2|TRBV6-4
CASRWEDQAGELFF
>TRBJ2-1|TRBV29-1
CSAIVVGNEQFF
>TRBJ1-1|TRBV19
CASRDRNWDAFF
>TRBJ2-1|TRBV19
CAAHRAGRNNEQFF
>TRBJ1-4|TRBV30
CAWRPPGGASEKLFF
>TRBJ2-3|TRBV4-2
CASRLGSTDTQYF
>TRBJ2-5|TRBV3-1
CASSQDWAGERETQYF
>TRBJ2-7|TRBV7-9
CASRSGQGSEQYF
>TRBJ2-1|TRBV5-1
CASRPVSGGEQFF
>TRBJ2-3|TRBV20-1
CSAARDPNPDTQYF
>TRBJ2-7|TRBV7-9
CASSFSALSYEQYF
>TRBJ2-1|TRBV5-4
CASSLGIGQGNEQFF
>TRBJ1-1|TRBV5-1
CASSLQGRTEAFF
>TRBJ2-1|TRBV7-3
CASSLTSGSIYNEQFF
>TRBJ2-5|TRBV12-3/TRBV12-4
CASTLGGAQETQYF
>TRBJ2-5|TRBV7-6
CASSLTSGETQYF
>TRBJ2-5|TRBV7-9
CASSSRYPRTSETQYF
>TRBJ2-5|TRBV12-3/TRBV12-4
CASIGPNGETQYF
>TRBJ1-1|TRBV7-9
CASSPAVILANTEAFF
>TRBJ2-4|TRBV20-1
CSARDSPLGQGAKNIQYF
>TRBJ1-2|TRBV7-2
CASSLGTNYGYTF
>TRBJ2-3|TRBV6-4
CASSISQSTDTQYF